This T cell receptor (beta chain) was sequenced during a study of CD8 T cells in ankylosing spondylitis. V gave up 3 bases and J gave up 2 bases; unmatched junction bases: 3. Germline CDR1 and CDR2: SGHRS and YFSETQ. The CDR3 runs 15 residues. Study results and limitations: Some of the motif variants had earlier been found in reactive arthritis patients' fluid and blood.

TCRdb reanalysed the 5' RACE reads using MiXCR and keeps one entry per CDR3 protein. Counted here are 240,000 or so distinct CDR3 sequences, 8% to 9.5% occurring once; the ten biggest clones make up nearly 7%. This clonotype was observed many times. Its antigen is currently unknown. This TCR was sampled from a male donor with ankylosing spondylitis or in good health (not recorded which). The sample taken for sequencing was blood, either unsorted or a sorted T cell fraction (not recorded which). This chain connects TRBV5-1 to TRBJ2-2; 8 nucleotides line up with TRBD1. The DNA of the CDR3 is TGCGCCAGCAGCTCGGGACAGGCTAACACCGGGGAGCTGTTTTTT. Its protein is CASSSGQANTGELFF.